This T cell receptor beta chain derives from a study of T cell repertoires in ileal Crohn's disease. Overall study context: About half received postoperative treatment, some 11 with thiopurines and under 20 anti-TNF. Study-level findings and limits: Endoscopic recurrence occurred in every patient whose clonality exceeded 26.8%.

Surgical specimens yielded lamina propria lymphocytes, which were density-gradient separated and then sorted. Patients were adults with ileal or ileocolonic Crohn's disease needing resection. The data were produced by immunoSEQ multiplex PCR, yet TCRdb's version contains in-frame clones alone and is incomplete. The table includes fewer than 3,500 clones, 90% detected once. V lost 4 bases, J lost 5 bases, and 11 bases stayed unmatched. The CDR3 extends over 16 amino acids. CDR1 and CDR2 from the germline V gene are SGHDT and YYEEEE. In the case of this clone: Its antigen is undetermined.

The gene calls are TRBV5-6 and TRBJ2-3; 9 bases match TRBD1. Input material: CD4+ T cells sorted from the ileum. The sequence was collected from an adult with Crohn's disease. The CDR3 region is CASSQTGTGSRDTQYF. The DNA for the CDR3 is TGTGCCAGCAGCCAAACCGGGACAGGGTCTCGAGATACGCAGTATTTT.